The 20 T cell receptor beta chains reported below all come from one sample, sequenced in a study of blood T cells in healthy people across ages. A sample-barcoded 5' primer and a J-beta primer mix were used in a second PCR of roughly 7 to 12 cycles. TCRdb reanalysed the 5' RACE reads using MiXCR and keeps one entry per CDR3 protein. Here the sample spans 650,000 to 900,000 distinct CDR3 sequences, 55% to 65% being singletons. The material sequenced was blood. Receptors were obtained from a man under 40 in good health.

The table lists this clonotype with a few counts. The J gene is TRBJ1-2, the V gene TRBV5-1, with D possibly being TRBD1 (5 bases). The CDR3 totals 15 residues. From germline, CDR1 is SGHRS and CDR2 YFSETQ. V gave up 4 bases and J gave up 2 bases, with 15 bases separating them. CDR3 protein: CASSTGHRTNYGYTF. The CDR3 DNA follows: TGCGCCAGCAGCACCGGGCACAGGACAAACTATGGCTACACCTTC.

This clonotype has a count of ten or more. The rearrangement joins TRBV5-1 to TRBJ1-6; TRBD1 aligns across 7 bases. Germline V gene lookup returns CDR1 SGHRS and CDR2 YFSETQ. The CDR3 is 17 amino acids. V lost 4 bases to trimming and J lost 10 bases; unmatched junction nucleotides: 17. The CDR3 protein is CASSPTGTAHQGSPLHF. The CDR3 region has the DNA TGCGCCAGCAGCCCGACAGGGACAGCGCACCAGGGATCACCCCTCCACTTT.

The V call is TRBV29-1, the J call TRBJ2-4; no clear D gene. With 5 bases removed from V and 10 bases from J, the gap between germline ends came to 12 bases. This CDR3 comprises 11 residues. The V gene's germline CDR1 is SQVTM and CDR2 ANQGSEA. Here the CDR3 reads CSVLEPAIQYF. In DNA, the CDR3 is TGCAGCGTTTTGGAACCGGCGATTCAGTACTTC.

In DNA form, the CDR3 reads TGTGCCTGGAGTACCACAGGGGTGCAGTACTTC. This translates into CAWSTTGVQYF. The chain has TRBV30 and TRBJ2-4; the match to TRBD1 covers 7 bases. The CDR3 runs 11 residues. The germline V gene encodes CDR1 GTSNPN and CDR2 SVGIG (reference sequence). J was trimmed by 13 bases and V by 2 bases; bases with no gene match: 5. Based on the CDR3 plus reference TRBV30 and TRBJ2-4, the full variable domain is SQTIHQWPATLVQPVGSPLSLECTVEGTSNPNLYWYRQAAGRGLQLLFYSVGIGQISSEVPQNLSASRPQDRQFILSSKKLLLSDSGFYLCAWSTTGVQYFGAGTRLSVL.

The chain combines TRBV6-1 with TRBJ2-3; tentatively, D is TRBD2 (7 bases). V lost 7 bases and J 2 bases, leaving 22 bases between the germline ends. This CDR3 is 17 amino acids long. Germline CDR1 and CDR2: MNHNS and SASEGT. CDR3: CASKEGGAGSITDTQYF. CDR3 coding DNA: TGTGCCAGCAAAGAAGGGGGGGCAGGGAGTATCACAGATACGCAGTATTTT.

The CDR3 reads CASSEGSRTPEAFF. CDR3 nucleotides: TGTGCCAGCTCTGAGGGTTCCCGAACCCCTGAAGCTTTCTTT. This rearrangement joins TRBV7-8 to TRBJ1-1; D gene uncertain. Trimming left V 8 bases short and J 6 bases short, with 19 bases between. Per the germline V gene, CDR1 is SGHVS and CDR2 is FQNEAQ. The length of the CDR3 is 14 residues.

This clonotype was seen a few times. This chain uses TRBV24-1 with TRBJ2-3; D possibly matches TRBD1 or TRBD2 (6 bases each). Germline values: CDR1 KGHDR, CDR2 SFDVKD. This CDR3 contains 15 residues. V was clipped by 2 bases and J by 5 bases, with 13 bases between them. The CDR3 here is CATSDWKQGGDTQYF. The CDR3 region has the DNA TGTGCCACCAGTGATTGGAAACAGGGAGGAGATACGCAGTATTTT.

DNA of the CDR3: TGTGCCAGCAGTTGGGGACACCTTACGGGGGAGCTGTTTTTT. Its translation is CASSWGHLTGELFF. This chain joins TRBV27 and TRBJ2-2; tentatively, D is TRBD1 (6 bases). Germline V gene lookup returns CDR1 MNHEY and CDR2 SMNVEV (reference sequence). The V and J ends lost 4 bases and 8 bases respectively, with 14 bases between them. The CDR3 runs 14 residues.

V and J are TRBV2 and TRBJ1-4, with D possibly TRBD1 on 5 matching bases. The CDR3 is made up of 17 amino acids. CDR1 is SNHLY and CDR2 is FYNNEI in the germline V gene. Trimming took off 6 bases at V and 8 bases at J, with 25 bases between the two ends. The CDR3, as DNA: TGTGCCAGCAGGGGACCTGCACCAGGCCAAGGAGAGGAAAAACTGTTTTTT. Translation: CASRGPAPGQGEEKLFF.

V is TRBV7-2 and J is TRBJ2-1, with TRBD2 matching over 7 bases. The CDR3 is 15 residues long. V shed 0 bases and J 2 bases; nucleotides not matched to a gene: 1. Per the germline V gene, CDR1 is SGHTA and CDR2 is FQGNSA. In DNA, the CDR3 is TGTGCCAGCAGCTTAGCGGCGGGGGCCTACAATGAGCAGTTCTTC. Protein sequence: CASSLAAGAYNEQFF.

The V and J genes are TRBV29-1 and TRBJ2-1; TRBD2 agrees at 8 bases. The CDR3 extends over 18 amino acids. V lost 2 bases, J lost 0 bases, and 12 bases stayed unmatched. Germline lookup yields CDR1 SQVTM and CDR2 ANQGSEA. CDR3 in DNA: TGCAGCGTTGAATATCGCGGGGGGCCTATATTCTCCTACAATGAGCAGTTCTTC. Its protein is CSVEYRGGPIFSYNEQFF.

This clonotype was seen only once. The chain uses TRBV4-3 and TRBJ1-2; D is unclear. V was pared by 0 bases and J by 3 bases, with 11 bases between. The CDR3 spans 15 residues. Germline loops: CDR1 LGHNA, CDR2 YSLEER. This CDR3 reads CASSQDPAKDYGYTF. The CDR3 region has the DNA TGCGCCAGCAGCCAAGATCCTGCAAAGGACTATGGCTACACCTTC.

The chain combines TRBV9 with TRBJ2-6; no reliable D call. V was clipped by 2 bases and J by 3 bases, with 12 bases between them. The germline V gene encodes CDR1 SGDLS and CDR2 YYNGEE. CDR3 size: 16 residues. CDR3 protein: CASSVAGVIGANVLTF. The CDR3, as DNA: TGTGCCAGCAGCGTTGCAGGCGTAATTGGGGCCAACGTCCTGACTTTC.

This chain's CDR3 is CSVGASGEETQYF. CDR3 DNA sequence: TGCAGCGTTGGCGCTAGCGGGGAAGAGACCCAGTACTTC. The rearrangement links TRBV29-1 to TRBJ2-5, with TRBD2 matching 9 bases. CDR3 length: 13 residues. The germline gives CDR1 SQVTM, CDR2 ANQGSEA. Trimming took 4 bases from V and 3 from J; bases not matched to a gene: 3.

The chain uses TRBV28 and TRBJ2-7, with a possible D match to TRBD1 (6 bases). V was clipped by 6 bases and J by 3 bases, with 15 bases between them. Germline CDR1 and CDR2: MDHEN and SYDVKM. The CDR3 contains 14 residues. The CDR3 region is CASSLSEGGYEQYF. Here the CDR3 DNA reads TGTGCCAGCAGCCTCTCAGAAGGGGGCTACGAGCAGTACTTC.

V gene TRBV12-3 or TRBV12-4 combines with J gene TRBJ1-5; 11 nucleotides line up with TRBD1. J lost 4 bases, V lost 6 bases, and 5 bases had no gene match. CDR3 size: 15 residues. Here the CDR3 DNA reads TGTGCCAGCAGATCTGGGACAGGGGGTAATCAGCCCCAGCATTTT. This codes for CASRSGTGGNQPQHF.

The rearrangement joins TRBV12-3 or TRBV12-4 to TRBJ2-3, with 8 bases fitting TRBD1. The CDR3 runs to 14 residues. J was trimmed by 4 bases and V by 7 bases; bases with no gene match: 7. The CDR3: CASTKDRVADTQYF. The CDR3 nucleotides are TGTGCCAGCACCAAGGACAGGGTGGCAGATACGCAGTATTTT.

This chain joins TRBV12-3 or TRBV12-4 and TRBJ1-5; TRBD1 is a possible D gene (5 bases). This CDR3 comprises 14 residues. With 7 bases removed from V and 2 bases from J, the gap between germline ends came to 12 bases. CDR3 coding DNA: TGTGCCAGCACTCTGCGGGGCCGCAATCAGCCCCAGCATTTT. It yields the protein CASTLRGRNQPQHF.

This clonotype was picked up a small number of times. The rearrangement uses TRBV20-1 and TRBJ1-1, with D tentatively TRBD1 (5 bases). V was pared by 5 bases and J by 4 bases, with 23 bases between. Germline CDR1 is DFQATT and CDR2 is SNEGSKA (reference sequence). The CDR3 is made up of 16 amino acids. CDR3 region: CSAADYGGRAGTEAFF. For the CDR3, the DNA is TGCAGTGCTGCGGATTATGGGGGGAGGGCGGGCACTGAAGCTTTCTTT.

Comments on this clonotype: This clone may be a read error of a much larger clone one base away. This chain joins TRBV7-2 and TRBJ1-2, with D unclear. Per germline, CDR1 SGHTA and CDR2 FQGNSA. This CDR3 is 13 amino acids long. DNA for the CDR3: TGTGCCAGCAGCCCTTCGTTTACCTATGGCTACATCTTC. Protein sequence: CASSPSFTYGYIF.